These T cell receptor beta chains were read from a single sample in a study of Graves' ophthalmopathy and Graves' hyperthyroidism. TCRdb re-called the multiplex PCR reads with MiXCR, one entry per CDR3 protein. Of about 740,000 distinct CDR3 sequences in the sample, 40% were seen once. The sample consisted of peripheral blood. The receptors originated from an adult man with Graves' ophthalmopathy. Each CDR3 is given with its conserved first and last residue. The D gene is left open where the match is weak. Clone size is stated in some rows and not others, as once, few, many or a class when expanded.

D | size | J | V | DNA | CDR3
- | - | TRBJ2-5 | TRBV10-1 | TGTGCCAGCACGAGCTCCTCCCGGACACCCCTCAGGGGAGAGACCCAGTACTTC | CASTSSSRTPLRGETQYF
- | few | TRBJ1-6 | TRBV7-3 | TGTGCCAGCAGTTACGCGGCAGGGAGTACGAATTCACCCCTCCACTTT | CASSYAAGSTNSPLHF
TRBD1 | many | TRBJ1-2 | TRBV7-2 | TGTGCCAGCAGCTTAGCCAGGACAGGGTATGATGGCTACACCTTC | CASSLARTGYDGYTF
- | many | TRBJ1-3 | TRBV9 | TGTGCCAGCAGCGATTACTCTGGAAACACCATATATTTT | CASSDYSGNTIYF
- | - | TRBJ1-1 | TRBV11-3 | TGTGCCAGCAGCTTAGTTTTAGACAGTACGGACACTGAAGCTTTCTTT | CASSLVLDSTDTEAFF
- | - | TRBJ1-1 | TRBV7-9 | TGTGCCGGCAGCCCGGGGCACGCGAACACTGAAGCTTTCTTT | CAGSPGHANTEAFF
TRBD1 | - | TRBJ1-2 | TRBV15 | TGTGCCACCAGCAGCCGGGCAGGGGGCAATGGCTACACCTTC | CATSSRAGGNGYTF
- | - | TRBJ1-4 | TRBV30 | TGTGCCTGGGGAGAGCACTGGGATTTGGGCGAAAAACTGTTTTTT | CAWGEHWDLGEKLFF
- | - | TRBJ2-3 | TRBV10-2 | TGCGCCAGCAGAGAGAGCACAGATACGCAGTATTTT | CASRESTDTQYF
TRBD1 | few | TRBJ1-2 | TRBV15 | TGTGCCACCAGCAGAGATCTAGGGACAGCCTATGGCTACACCTTC | CATSRDLGTAYGYTF
- | many | TRBJ1-1 | TRBV29-1 | TGCAGCGCTAGGAACACTGAAGCTTTCTTT | CSARNTEAFF
- | - | TRBJ1-3 | TRBV4-3 | TGCGCCAGCAGCCAAGATAATGTAAGAGGAGGCCGAAACACCATATATTTT | CASSQDNVRGGRNTIYF
- | many | TRBJ2-5 | TRBV9 | TGTGCCAGCAGCGTAGAGTCGGCGGGGAATTGGGGCCAAGAGACCCAGTACTTC | CASSVESAGNWGQETQYF
- | - | TRBJ1-1 | TRBV10-3 | TGTGCCAGTGGTGCACGGGATTTGAACACTGAAGCTTTCTTT | CASGARDLNTEAFF
- | - | TRBJ1-2 | TRBV29-1 | TGCAGCGTTGGCGGACGGTTAAGTCTTAATGGCTACACCTTC | CSVGGRLSLNGYTF
TRBD1 | few | TRBJ1-1 | TRBV5-1 | TGCGCCAGCAGCCCGACGACAGGGGCAAACACTGAAGCTTTCTTT | CASSPTTGANTEAFF
- | many | TRBJ2-7 | TRBV9 | TGTGCCAGCAGCGGAAGACGGACGGATGGAGCCTACGAGCAGTACTTC | CASSGRRTDGAYEQYF
- | - | TRBJ1-2 | TRBV19 | TGTGCCAGTAGTATCAGGGCGGCCCATAAAAACTATGGCTACACCTTC | CASSIRAAHKNYGYTF
- | - | TRBJ2-2 | TRBV25-1 | TGTGCCAGCGTTGAAAGCAGTCGGGCCGGGGAGCTGTTTTTT | CASVESSRAGELFF
TRBD1 | - | TRBJ1-5 | TRBV2 | TGTGCCAGCAGTAAAACAGGGGTTGGGTACAATCAGCCCCAGCATTTT | CASSKTGVGYNQPQHF
- | - | TRBJ2-6 | TRBV11-2 | TGTGCCAGCAATAGAGGGCTCGACAGACCAATCTCTGGGGCCAACGTCCTGACTTTC | CASNRGLDRPISGANVLTF
- | few | TRBJ1-5 | TRBV12-3/TRBV12-4 | TGTGCCAGCAGGCCGACAGCGAACAATCAGCCCCAGCATTTT | CASRPTANNQPQHF
- | - | TRBJ2-5 | TRBV20-1 | TGCAGTGCTGGGGGAGGGGGGTACCAAGAGACCCAGTACTTC | CSAGGGGYQETQYF
TRBD1 | few | TRBJ2-7 | TRBV11-1 | TGTGCCAGCAGCTTAAGTGGGACAGGGTTTTCCTACGAGCAGTACTTC | CASSLSGTGFSYEQYF
TRBD1 | many | TRBJ2-2 | TRBV29-1 | TGCAGCGTCCGGACAGGGATAGGGACCGGGGAGCTGTTTTTT | CSVRTGIGTGELFF
- | many | TRBJ1-2 | TRBV11-2 | TGTGCCAGCAGCCCCACAGGGATGGGTGGCTACACCTTC | CASSPTGMGGYTF
- | many | TRBJ2-6 | TRBV15 | TGTGCCACCAGCCGAGAACAGGCGGACCCTAACGTCCTGACTTTC | CATSREQADPNVLTF
- | - | TRBJ1-5 | TRBV7-2 | TGTGCCAGCAGCTTACTTTCAGATAGCAATCAGCCCCAGCATTTT | CASSLLSDSNQPQHF
- | many | TRBJ1-4 | TRBV15 | TGTGCCACCAGTACGGTGACTAATGAAAAACTGTTTTTT | CATSTVTNEKLFF
- | - | TRBJ2-2 | TRBV7-9 | TGTGCCAGCAGCTTAGGGGTCGGGTCCGGGGAGCTGTTTTTT | CASSLGVGSGELFF
- | many | TRBJ2-7 | TRBV7-9 | TGTGCCAGCAGTCGGGACTACGAGCAGTACTTC | CASSRDYEQYF
- | few | TRBJ1-1 | TRBV14 | TGTGCCAGCAGCATGTTGGCAGGGGTGGTATCTTTCTTT | CASSMLAGVVSFF
TRBD1 | - | TRBJ2-2 | TRBV7-9 | TGTGCCAGCAGCTTGGGACAGGAGGAGCTGTTTTTT | CASSLGQEELFF
- | - | TRBJ1-5 | TRBV19 | TGTGCCAGTAGTCAGGTACCCGGGGTTCAGCCCCAGCATTTT | CASSQVPGVQPQHF
- | - | TRBJ2-7 | TRBV9 | TGTGCCAGCAGTGTTATATACGAGCAGTACTTC | CASSVIYEQYF
- | - | TRBJ1-6 | TRBV25-1 | TGTGCCAGCAGTGCTAGCGGACTGAGGGGAGGGGTATCACCCCTCCACTTT | CASSASGLRGGVSPLHF
- | - | TRBJ1-2 | TRBV25-1 | TGTGCCTGGAGTCTCTACTCAGGGGCTGGCTACACCTTC | CAWSLYSGAGYTF
- | - | TRBJ2-7 | TRBV28 | TGTGCCAGCAGTTTATCTCAGACCCGGCCGCAGTACTTC | CASSLSQTRPQYF
- | - | TRBJ1-5 | TRBV19 | TGTGCCAGTAGCTTAATCTTTCAAGGGAATCAGCCCCAGCATTTT | CASSLIFQGNQPQHF
TRBD1 | few | TRBJ2-7 | TRBV5-4 | TGTGCCAGCAGCTTACCGGGACAGAGGAGCTACGAGCAGTACTTC | CASSLPGQRSYEQYF
TRBD1 | few | TRBJ1-1 | TRBV7-9 | TGTGCCAGCAGCTCAAGGGACAGGGGTATGCCTGAAGCTTTCTTT | CASSSRDRGMPEAFF
- | - | TRBJ2-7 | TRBV7-9 | TGTGCCAGCAGCTTTCCGGGTTCCTCCTACGAGCAGTACTTC | CASSFPGSSYEQYF
TRBD2 | many | TRBJ2-2 | TRBV25-1 | TGCGCCAGCAGTGAGGCGGGAGGGAACACCGGGGAGCTGTTTTTT | CASSEAGGNTGELFF
- | - | TRBJ1-1 | TRBV4-1 | TGCGCCAGCGCGGATGGAGGGGAAGCTTTCTTT | CASADGGEAFF
TRBD1 | - | TRBJ2-7 | TRBV6-1 | TGTGCCAGCAGTTCCGGACAGGGGTATCGGTGGCAGTACTTC | CASSSGQGYRWQYF
- | many | TRBJ1-6 | TRBV15 | TGTGCCACCAGCAGAGGGGACGGGGGAGGCAATTCACCCCTCCACTTT | CATSRGDGGGNSPLHF
- | - | TRBJ2-2 | TRBV7-9 | TGTGCCAGCAGCTATGACACCGGGGAGCTGCTTTTT | CASSYDTGELLF
TRBD1 | - | TRBJ1-1 | TRBV7-2 | TGTGCCAGCAGCCTAGACGGGACAGGGGGCACTGAAGCTTTCTTT | CASSLDGTGGTEAFF
- | few | TRBJ2-7 | TRBV11-2 | TGTGCCAGCAGCCCTTACAGGGGGGGCTCCTACGAGCAGTACTTC | CASSPYRGGSYEQYF
- | few | TRBJ2-7 | TRBV11-2 | TGTGCCAGCAGCTTTGGCTCAGTGGGATACGAGCAGTACTTC | CASSFGSVGYEQYF
TRBD1 | - | TRBJ1-2 | TRBV2 | TGTGCCAGCAGTAACAGACAGGGGCCCTATGGCTACACCTTC | CASSNRQGPYGYTF